One sample yielded the 21 T cell receptor beta chains listed below, sequenced in a study of cytotoxic CD8 clonotypes in ibrutinib-treated CLL. Generated by immunoSEQ multiplex PCR, the TCRdb table keeps only in-frame clones and is missing some. The data contain approximately 340,000 clones, under 70% of them singletons. Material: PBMCs, obtained after 36 months of ibrutinib treatment. These receptors all come from a human donor with chronic lymphocytic leukemia.

The chain combines TRBV14 with TRBJ1-3, with TRBD1 identical over 7 bases. The CDR3 consists of 17 residues. J lost 1 base, V lost 2 bases, and 8 bases had no gene match. The germline gives CDR1 SGHDN, CDR2 FVKESK. Here the CDR3 reads CASSQRTGLESGNTIYF. The DNA for the CDR3 is TGTGCCAGCAGCCAACGGACAGGTTTGGAATCTGGAAACACCATATATTTT. The full variable domain, with the rest looked up from reference TRBV14 and TRBJ1-3, is EAGVTQFPSHSVIEKGQTVTLRCDPISGHDNLYWYRRVMGKEIKFLLHFVKESKQDESGMPNNRFLAERTGGTYSTLKVQPAELEDSGVYFCASSQRTGLESGNTIYFGEGSWLTVV.

The V gene is TRBV5-6, the J gene TRBJ2-7; D is perhaps TRBD1 or TRBD2 (5 bases each). V was cut by 1 base and J by 12 bases, with 14 bases left in between. This CDR3 is 12 amino acids long. Germline CDR1 reads SGHDT; CDR2 reads YYEEEE. The CDR3 DNA reads TGTGCCAGCAGCTTGTTGGGGGTCAGCCCGTACTTC. Its protein product is CASSLLGVSPYF.

The CDR3 DNA is TGTGCCAGCAGTTCTCTCCCCGAGTGGGGCTACACCTTC. Amino acid sequence: CASSSLPEWGYTF. The V gene is TRBV27, the J gene TRBJ1-2; D gene unclear. Germline V gene lookup returns CDR1 MNHEY and CDR2 SMNVEV (reference sequence). Trimming left V 4 bases short and J 8 bases short, with 14 bases between. The CDR3 sequence is 13 residues long.

In the case of this clone: Other DNA sequences from this sample encode an identical CDR3 as well. The V call is TRBV20-1, the J call TRBJ2-5; D not resolved. Deletions cut 6 bases from V and 2 bases from J, with 4 bases between. The CDR3 runs to 10 residues. The germline CDR1 and CDR2 sequences are DFQATT and SNEGSKA (reference sequence). The DNA for the CDR3 is TGCAGTGCCGCGCAAGAGACCCAGTACTTC. Translating gives CSAAQETQYF.

This chain joins TRBV11-3 and TRBJ1-4; tentative D call: TRBD1 (5 bases). This CDR3 has 12 amino acids. Germline assignment: CDR1 SGHNT and CDR2 YENEEA. The CDR3 DNA follows: TGTAACCCGGGACCGCGAAATGAAAAACTGTTTTTT. Translating gives CNPGPRNEKLFF.

The chain has TRBV4-1 and TRBJ1-6; no firm D call. V gave up 1 base and J gave up 0 bases, with 19 bases separating them. Germline values: CDR1 MGHRA, CDR2 YSYEKL. This CDR3 has 20 amino acids. CDR3: CASSQALTPGSSSYNSPLHF. The CDR3 nucleotides are TGCGCCAGCAGCCAAGCCCTGACCCCGGGCTCAAGCTCCTATAATTCACCCCTCCACTTT.

V and J are TRBV6-6 and TRBJ1-5; maybe TRBD1 (5 bases). The CDR3 contains 15 residues. CDR1 MNHNY and CDR2 SVGAGI come from the germline V gene (reference sequence). Trimming left V 0 bases short and J 3 bases short, with 9 bases between. The CDR3 here is CASSYSSGHNQPQHF. CDR3 coding DNA: TGTGCCAGCAGTTACTCGTCAGGGCACAATCAGCCCCAGCATTTT.

The J gene is TRBJ1-3, the V gene TRBV6-6; D gene uncertain. Germline V gives CDR1 MNHNY, CDR2 SVGAGI (reference sequence). Trimming left V 2 bases short and J 0 bases short, with 11 bases between. This CDR3 contains 16 residues. Here the CDR3 DNA reads TGTGCCAGCAGTTACCCGCCGGGAAACTCTGGAAACACCATATATTTT. Encoded protein: CASSYPPGNSGNTIYF.

The chain has TRBV5-1 and TRBJ2-4; TRBD2 matches 14 bases. Germline V gene data show CDR1 as SGHRS and CDR2 as YFSETQ. V lost 0 bases and J lost 1; bases outside the gene matches: 9. The CDR3 has 20 amino acids. The CDR3 sequence is CASSLGHGTSGSAAKNIQYF. CDR3 nucleotides: TGCGCCAGCAGCTTGGGGCACGGGACTAGCGGGAGCGCGGCCAAAAACATTCAGTACTTC.

The DNA for the CDR3 is TGTGCCAGCAGCTTAGAGGCCTGGGGAACTCAGCCCCAGCATTTT. As protein: CASSLEAWGTQPQHF. The chain has TRBV7-2 and TRBJ1-5; no firm D call. CDR1 and CDR2 from the germline V gene are SGHTA and FQGNSA. The CDR3 has 15 amino acids. V was shortened by 1 base and J by 6 bases, with 13 bases between the two germline ends.

The chain is built from TRBV29-1 and TRBJ1-2; D might be TRBD1 (5 bases). The CDR3 runs 15 residues. Germline V lookup: CDR1 SQVTM, CDR2 ANQGSEA. V was clipped by 7 bases and J by 7 bases, with 25 bases between them. The CDR3 nucleotides read TGCAGCGCCCGCCTTGGCGGCAGGGACTTTTTTGGCTACACCTTC. It is translated as CSARLGGRDFFGYTF.

The rearrangement uses TRBV7-3 and TRBJ2-2; D is possibly TRBD1 (7 bases). CDR1 and CDR2 (germline): SGHTA, FQGTGA. V lost 5 bases and J lost 4, with 14 bases in between. The CDR3 contains 15 residues. The CDR3 region has the DNA TGTGCCAGCAGCATAAGACAGGGAGGCACCGGGGAGCTGTTTTTT. This encodes CASSIRQGGTGELFF.

The chain joins TRBV2 to TRBJ2-5, with 11 bases that match TRBD1. Germline loops: CDR1 SNHLY, CDR2 FYNNEI. The V gene end was trimmed by 10 bases and the J gene end by 5 bases; junction bases not matched to a gene: 27. This CDR3 comprises 20 residues. The CDR3 coding sequence is TGTGCCACCACCCGGCAATGGACAGGGGGCGAGTTATGGGTAGCGGAGACCCAGTACTTC. This sequence encodes CATTRQWTGGELWVAETQYF.

The chain couples TRBV27 to TRBJ1-2, with TRBD1 matching 8 bases. The germline gives CDR1 MNHEY, CDR2 SMNVEV (reference sequence). CDR3 length: 15 amino acids. The junction had 10 bases not matched to a gene; V was cut back by 6 bases and J by 4 bases. CDR3 coding DNA: TGTGCCAGCAGGTGGGGCCCCGGGACAGGCTATGGCTACACCTTC. This translates into CASRWGPGTGYGYTF.

This chain connects TRBV28 to TRBJ1-2, with D unresolved. Germline V gene data show CDR1 as MDHEN and CDR2 as SYDVKM. This CDR3 has 14 residues. With 1 base removed from V and 0 bases from J, the gap between germline ends came to 6 bases. The CDR3 DNA reads TGTGCCAGCAGTTTATACGGCGCTAACTATGGCTACACCTTC. Encoded protein: CASSLYGANYGYTF.

The chain links TRBV5-1 to TRBJ2-1; tentatively, D is TRBD1 (6 bases). Germline V CDR1 and CDR2: SGHRS, YFSETQ. Between the trimmed V and J ends, which lost 2 bases and 6 bases, there was a span of 15 bases. This CDR3 region has 15 residues. CDR3 sequence: CASSFTGMGSNEQFF. The CDR3 DNA reads TGCGCCAGCAGCTTTACAGGGATGGGAAGCAATGAGCAGTTCTTC. Full variable domain (remainder filled in from reference TRBV5-1 and TRBJ2-1): KAGVTQTPRYLIKTRGQQVTLSCSPISGHRSVSWYQQTPGQGLQFLFEYFSETQRNKGNFPGRFSGRQFSNSRSEMNVSTLELGDSALYLCASSFTGMGSNEQFFGPGTRLTVL.

The V and J genes are TRBV9 and TRBJ1-1; D not certain. The V gene's germline CDR1 is SGDLS and CDR2 YYNGEE. Trimming stripped 4 bases from V and 3 bases from J, with 16 bases between. The CDR3 runs 15 residues. The CDR3 region has the DNA TGTGCCAGCAGCTCACGACCCGGAGGGTACACTGAAGCTTTCTTT. Protein product: CASSSRPGGYTEAFF.

The V call is TRBV4-1, the J call TRBJ2-7; D is possibly TRBD2 (5 bases). CDR1 is MGHRA, CDR2 YSYEKL, per germline. Trimming shortened V by 0 bases and J by 5 bases, and 11 bases separated the two germline ends. The CDR3 is 14 amino acids. The CDR3 loop is CASSQEPRADEQYF. CDR3 DNA sequence: TGCGCCAGCAGCCAAGAGCCGAGGGCCGACGAGCAGTACTTC.

This clone was picked up a small number of times. The gene calls are TRBV15 and TRBJ2-7, with a possible D match to TRBD1 (6 bases). Germline V gene sequence: CDR1 LNHNV, CDR2 YYDKDF (reference sequence). The CDR3 is 12 residues long. Trimming took off 5 bases at V and 8 bases at J, with 13 bases between the two ends. The CDR3 sequence: CATSGTRDKQYF. For the CDR3, the DNA is TGTGCCACCAGCGGGACCCGGGACAAGCAGTACTTC.

The chain recombines TRBV9 with TRBJ2-5; TRBD2 matches at 13 bases. Germline-derived CDR1 and CDR2 are SGDLS and YYNGEE. This CDR3 is built from 16 residues. V gave up 3 bases and J gave up 7 bases; unmatched junction bases: 9. The CDR3, as DNA: TGTGCCAGCAGCGCGACTAGCGGGGGGACCCCAGGGACCCAGTACTTC. It encodes CASSATSGGTPGTQYF.

The CDR3 region is CASSIAPVAGFWGYTF. The CDR3 coding sequence is TGTGCCAGTAGTATAGCCCCCGTCGCGGGATTTTGGGGCTACACCTTC. The rearrangement joins TRBV19 to TRBJ1-2; no firm D call. The germline V gene has CDR1 LNHDA and CDR2 SQIVND (reference sequence). With 1 base removed from V and 8 bases from J, the gap between germline ends came to 20 bases. The CDR3 totals 16 residues.